This T cell receptor (beta chain) was sequenced in a study of technical replicates of blood from a handful of donors. Trimming pared 0 bases from V and 7 bases from J, leaving 12 bases between. Germline CDR1 MNHEY, CDR2 SVGAGI. The CDR3 has 14 residues. Sequenced by immunoSEQ multiplex PCR; TCRdb stores in-frame clones only, minus some. The sample lists around 72,000 clones; approximately 98% were seen once. The J gene is TRBJ1-1, the V gene TRBV6-5, with a possible D match to TRBD1 (6 bases). The receptor's source is a human donor in good health. Material for sequencing was T cells isolated from PBMCs. CDR3 DNA sequence: TGTGCCAGCAGTTACTCGATGGGGGCTTTTGAAGCTTTCTTT. Amino acids: CASSYSMGAFEAFF.